This T cell receptor beta chain was profiled in a study of cytotoxic CD8 clonotypes in ibrutinib-treated CLL. Study-level information: Investigators reported about 25 partial and 2 complete responses; after median around 68 months, roughly 15 patients remained remitted and roughly twelve progressed. Study results and limitations: Researchers report that baseline clonality outpaced age-matched healthy donors and tracked circulating CD8+ T-cell counts. The clonality went up when patients responded to ibrutinib and dropped back toward baseline at progression.

Measured with immunoSEQ multiplex PCR; TCRdb has only the in-frame clones, and not every one. The top ten clones hold about 5.4% of a sample with about 30,000 clones, less than 75% of them seen once. Germline V gene lookup returns CDR1 LNHDA and CDR2 SQIVND (reference sequence). The CDR3 has 15 residues. V dropped 1 base and J dropped 1 base, with 10 bases sitting between them. Concerning this clone itself: Its antigen is unidentified.

The rearrangement uses TRBV19 and TRBJ1-1; the D is unclear. Material: PBMCs, obtained before ibrutinib treatment. The receptor's source is a human donor with chronic lymphocytic leukemia. The CDR3 region has the DNA TGTGCCAGTAGTATAGCAGGCAGGTCGAACACTGAAGCTTTCTTT. Translating gives CASSIAGRSNTEAFF.